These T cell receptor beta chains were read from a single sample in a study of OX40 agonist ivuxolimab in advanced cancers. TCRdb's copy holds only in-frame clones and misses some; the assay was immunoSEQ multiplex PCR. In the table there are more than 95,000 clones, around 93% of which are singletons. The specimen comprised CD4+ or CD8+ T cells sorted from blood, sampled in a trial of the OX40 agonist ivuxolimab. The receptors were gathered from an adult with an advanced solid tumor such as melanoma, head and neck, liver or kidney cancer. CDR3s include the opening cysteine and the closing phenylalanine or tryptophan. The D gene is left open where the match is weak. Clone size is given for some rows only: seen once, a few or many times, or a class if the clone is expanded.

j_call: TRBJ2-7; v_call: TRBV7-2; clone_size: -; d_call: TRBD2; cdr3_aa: CASSSGLAVYYEQYF; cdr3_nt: TGTGCCAGCAGCTCTGGACTAGCGGTGTACTACGAGCAGTACTTC
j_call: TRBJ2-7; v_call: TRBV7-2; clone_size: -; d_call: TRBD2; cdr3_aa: CASSRSGRRTYEQYF; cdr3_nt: TGTGCCAGCAGCCGTAGCGGGAGGAGGACCTACGAGCAGTACTTC
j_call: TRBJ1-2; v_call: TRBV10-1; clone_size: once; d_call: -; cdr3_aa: CARKGRQPIYGYTF; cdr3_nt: TGCGCCAGAAAAGGCCGACAGCCTATCTATGGCTACACCTTC
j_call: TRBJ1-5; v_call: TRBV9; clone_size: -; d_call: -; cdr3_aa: CASSSLGGSGQPQHF; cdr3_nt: TGTGCCAGCAGCTCGCTGGGGGGTTCGGGGCAGCCCCAGCATTTT
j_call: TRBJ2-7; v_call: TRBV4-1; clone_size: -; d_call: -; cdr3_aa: CASSQDTGERREQYF; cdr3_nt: TGCGCCAGCAGCCAAGATACGGGGGAGCGGAGGGAGCAGTACTTC
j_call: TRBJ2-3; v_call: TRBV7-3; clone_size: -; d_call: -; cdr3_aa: CASSLSSGAGTDTQYF; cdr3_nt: TGTGCCAGCAGCTTATCTTCGGGTGCGGGCACAGATACGCAGTATTTT
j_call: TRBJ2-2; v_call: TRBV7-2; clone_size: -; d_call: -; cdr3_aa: CASSFGGGRELFF; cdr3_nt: TGTGCCAGCAGCTTTGGCGGAGGTCGGGAGCTGTTTTTT
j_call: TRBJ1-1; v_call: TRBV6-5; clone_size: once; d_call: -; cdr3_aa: CASSRDEGGAFF; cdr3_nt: TGTGCCAGCAGCCGGGACGAAGGAGGAGCTTTCTTT
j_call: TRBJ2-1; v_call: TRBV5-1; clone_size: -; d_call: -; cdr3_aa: CASSLELHNEQFF; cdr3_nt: TGCGCCAGCAGCTTGGAACTCCACAATGAGCAGTTCTTC
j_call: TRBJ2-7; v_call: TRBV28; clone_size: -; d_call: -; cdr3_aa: CASSMVREQYF; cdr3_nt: TGTGCCAGCAGTATGGTCCGAGAGCAGTACTTC
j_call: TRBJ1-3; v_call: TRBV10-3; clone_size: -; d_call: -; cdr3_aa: CAISEGQNSGNTIYF; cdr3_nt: TGTGCCATCAGTGAGGGACAGAACTCTGGAAACACCATATATTTT
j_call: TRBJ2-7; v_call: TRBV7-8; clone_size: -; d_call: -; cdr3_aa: CASSLGQYSYEQYF; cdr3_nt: TGTGCCAGCAGCTTAGGACAGTACTCCTACGAGCAGTACTTC
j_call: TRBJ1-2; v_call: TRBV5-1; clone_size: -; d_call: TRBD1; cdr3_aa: CASSLETGGGYTF; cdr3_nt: TGCGCCAGCAGCTTGGAAACAGGGGGCGGCTACACCTTC